The 23 T cell receptor beta chains given below trace back to one sample, sequenced in a study of blood T cell repertoires in COVID-19. The method was immunoSEQ multiplex PCR; TCRdb's version includes in-frame clones alone and lacks a portion of them. The profile shows approximately 170,000 clones, approximately 80% of them singletons. Sequences were obtained from peripheral blood. The receptors were sampled from a woman in her 70s with COVID-19, enrolled during active disease.

This clone showed up just a few times. The J gene is TRBJ1-5, the V gene TRBV4-1; weak D call: TRBD1 (5 bases). The CDR3 is 14 residues long. V was trimmed by 0 bases and J by 5 bases, leaving 8 bases between them. CDR1 is MGHRA, CDR2 YSYEKL, per germline. Written as DNA, the CDR3 is TGCGCCAGCAGCCAAGACAGGGATCATCAGCCCCAGCATTTT. Its protein product is CASSQDRDHQPQHF.

The rearrangement joins TRBV11-2 to TRBJ2-7, with TRBD2 matching 10 bases. V lost 1 base and J lost 7; bases outside the gene matches: 16. CDR1 and CDR2 (germline): SGHAT, FQNNGV. The CDR3 is made up of 18 amino acids. In nucleotides, the CDR3 is TGTGCCAGCAGCTTAGTGCGGCCTAGCGGGAGTAAAGTCGGTGAGCAGTACTTC. It codes for CASSLVRPSGSKVGEQYF.

The V call is TRBV27, the J call TRBJ1-1; TRBD1 matches 9 bases. The CDR3 is 14 residues long. Per the germline V gene, CDR1 is MNHEY and CDR2 is SMNVEV (reference sequence). The V and J ends lost 1 base and 8 bases, in that order; junction bases with no gene match: 5. This CDR3 is CASSLWGQGKEAFF. In DNA, the CDR3 is TGTGCCAGCAGTTTATGGGGACAGGGAAAGGAAGCTTTCTTT.

The chain uses TRBV27 and TRBJ2-2; the D is unclear. Trimming removed 4 bases at V and 1 base at J, with 7 bases between. Looked up from germline, CDR1 is MNHEY and CDR2 is SMNVEV (reference sequence). The CDR3 has 14 amino acids. CDR3 sequence: CASSSRLNTGELFF. CDR3 DNA: TGTGCCAGCAGTTCGCGATTGAACACCGGGGAGCTGTTTTTT.

The V gene is TRBV5-6, the J gene TRBJ2-6; D gene uncertain. The germline gives CDR1 SGHDT, CDR2 YYEEEE. This CDR3 region has 15 residues. V was cut by 2 bases and J by 4 bases, with 10 bases left in between. Here the CDR3 reads CASSFDTSGANVLTF. Here the CDR3 DNA reads TGTGCCAGCAGCTTTGACACCTCGGGGGCCAACGTCCTGACTTTC.

The table lists this clone with a count of one. This chain uses TRBV19 with TRBJ2-2, with D unclear. CDR1 and CDR2 from the germline V gene are LNHDA and SQIVND (reference sequence). Between the trimmed V and J ends, which lost 5 bases and 5 bases, there was a span of 15 bases. The CDR3 contains 15 residues. The CDR3 sequence: CASSPVDLPTGELFF. Written as DNA, the CDR3 is TGTGCCAGTAGTCCAGTAGACTTACCGACCGGGGAGCTGTTTTTT. Based on the CDR3 plus reference TRBV19 and TRBJ2-2, the full variable domain is DGGITQSPKYLFRKEGQNVTLSCEQNLNHDAMYWYRQDPGQGLRLIYYSQIVNDFQKGDIAEGYSVSREKKESFPLTVTSAQKNPTAFYLCASSPVDLPTGELFFGEGSRLTVL.

This clone was recorded once. This rearrangement joins TRBV18 to TRBJ1-5; D is unresolved. V gave up 2 bases and J gave up 0 bases, with 8 bases separating them. This CDR3 is built from 15 residues. Looked up from germline, CDR1 is KGHSH and CDR2 is LQKENI. The CDR3 DNA sequence: TGTGCCAGCTCACCAGAGGAGGATAGCAATCAGCCCCAGCATTTT. Amino acids: CASSPEEDSNQPQHF.

This clone was seen only a few times. DNA for the CDR3: TGTGCCAGCTCCCCCCTCCGGGGAAACACCATATATTTT. It codes for CASSPLRGNTIYF. J is TRBJ1-3 and V is TRBV18; D gene unclear. CDR1 and CDR2 (germline): KGHSH, LQKENI. Trimming shortened V by 6 bases and J by 4 bases, and 10 bases separated the two germline ends. This CDR3 spans 13 amino acids.

J is TRBJ2-3 and V is TRBV9; 8 bases are shared with TRBD1. CDR3 length: 16 residues. The V gene's germline CDR1 is SGDLS and CDR2 YYNGEE. J gave up 4 bases and V 2 bases, and 9 bases lay outside the gene matches. CDR3 in DNA: TGTGCCAGCAGCGTTGCGGGCAGGGGGCGAGCAGATACGCAGTATTTT. Translated: CASSVAGRGRADTQYF.

The CDR3 region has the DNA TGTGCCAGCAGTTTAATCCAGGGAGGGGCTAATGAAAAACTGTTTTTT. It specifies CASSLIQGGANEKLFF. The rearrangement joins TRBV28 to TRBJ1-4; the D gene is possibly TRBD1 (5 bases). Looked up from germline, CDR1 is MDHEN and CDR2 is SYDVKM. The CDR3 is 16 amino acids. The V end was cut by 2 bases, the J end by 3 bases, with 13 bases between.

The chain has TRBV5-6 and TRBJ1-2, with D tentatively TRBD1 (6 bases). The V end was cut by 0 bases, the J end by 2 bases, with 11 bases between. Germline CDR1 reads SGHDT; CDR2 reads YYEEEE. The CDR3 extends over 15 amino acids. CDR3 loop: CASSLAAGANYGYTF. The CDR3 nucleotides read TGTGCCAGCAGCTTGGCCGCAGGGGCGAACTATGGCTACACCTTC.

The chain has TRBV29-1 and TRBJ2-7; TRBD1 aligns across 7 bases. The V segment lost 4 bases and the J segment 5 bases; nucleotides outside the gene matches: 2. This CDR3 comprises 11 residues. Germline CDR1 reads SQVTM; CDR2 reads ANQGSEA. The CDR3 spells CSVGGQHEQYF. CDR3 DNA sequence: TGCAGCGTTGGGGGACAGCACGAGCAGTACTTC.

The V call is TRBV27, the J call TRBJ1-2; 9 bases map to TRBD1. Losses at the gene ends were 6 bases for V and 4 bases for J; bases not matched to a gene: 9. In germline, CDR1 is MNHEY, CDR2 SMNVEV (reference sequence). This CDR3 comprises 15 residues. The CDR3 protein is CASSVTGGSGYGYTF. In DNA form, the CDR3 reads TGTGCCAGCAGCGTTACAGGGGGCAGCGGCTATGGCTACACCTTC.

This clone has only one observation. The rearrangement joins TRBV29-1 to TRBJ2-2, with a tentative D call TRBD1 (5 bases). The CDR3 has 12 residues. The germline CDR1 and CDR2 sequences are SQVTM and ANQGSEA. V was trimmed by 6 bases and J by 4 bases, leaving 9 bases between them. Written as DNA, the CDR3 is TGCAGCGTGGGGCAAGGCACCGGGGAGCTGTTTTTT. It yields the protein CSVGQGTGELFF.

The J gene is TRBJ2-3, the V gene TRBV18, with 9 bases that match TRBD1. CDR3 length: 16 amino acids. V gave up 5 bases and J gave up 1 base; unmatched junction bases: 7. Germline-derived CDR1 and CDR2 are KGHSH and LQKENI. CDR3 sequence (DNA): TGTGCCAGCTCAGCCGATCGGACAGGGGGCACAGATACGCAGTATTTT. Protein: CASSADRTGGTDTQYF.

This clone was counted at least ten times. The chain uses TRBV5-4 and TRBJ1-4, with TRBD1 matching over 7 bases. The CDR3 is 12 amino acids. Germline V CDR1 and CDR2: SGHNT, YYREEE (reference sequence). J gave up 14 bases and V 0 bases, and 4 bases lay outside the gene matches. The CDR3 DNA is TGTGCCAGCAGCTTGGATACAGGGGTTCTGTTTTTT. Its translation: CASSLDTGVLFF.

This clone showed up just once. This sequence joins TRBV30 and TRBJ2-7; 10 nucleotides match TRBD2. The CDR3 has 14 residues. Germline-derived CDR1 and CDR2 are GTSNPN and SVGIG (reference sequence). V lost 2 bases and J lost 5; bases outside the gene matches: 6. The CDR3 DNA reads as TGTGCCTGGAGTATCCTAGCGGGAGAGCACGAGCAGTACTTC. Translated: CAWSILAGEHEQYF. Drawing the rest from reference TRBV30 and TRBJ2-7, the complete variable domain is SQTIHQWPATLVQPVGSPLSLECTVEGTSNPNLYWYRQAAGRGLQLLFYSVGIGQISSEVPQNLSASRPQDRQFILSSKKLLLSDSGFYLCAWSILAGEHEQYFGPGTRLTVT.

In its sample, this clone was seen once. This CDR3 is CASSTGQALGYTF. In DNA form, the CDR3 reads TGCGCCAGCAGCACCGGACAGGCCCTCGGCTACACCTTC. The V and J genes are TRBV5-1 and TRBJ1-2; the match to TRBD1 covers 7 bases. CDR1 is SGHRS and CDR2 is YFSETQ in the germline V gene. The CDR3 sequence is 13 residues long. V shed 4 bases and J 8 bases; nucleotides not matched to a gene: 8.

V is TRBV29-1 and J is TRBJ1-2; tentative D call: TRBD1 (6 bases). V dropped 5 bases and J dropped 2 bases, with 9 bases sitting between them. The CDR3 has 12 amino acids. CDR1 is SQVTM, CDR2 ANQGSEA, per germline. The CDR3 nucleotides read TGCAGCGTTCGTACAGGGAACTATGGCTACACCTTC. Translation gives CSVRTGNYGYTF.

The V call is TRBV4-1, the J call TRBJ2-7; TRBD1 matches at 8 bases. Germline V lookup: CDR1 MGHRA, CDR2 YSYEKL. The CDR3 has 15 residues. The ends lost 0 bases at V and 1 base at J; junction bases unmatched: 2. The CDR3 DNA sequence: TGCGCCAGCAGCCAAGAGGACAGGGTATCCTACGAGCAGTACTTC. This codes for CASSQEDRVSYEQYF.

The chain is built from TRBV9 and TRBJ2-3, with 9 bases fitting TRBD1. The CDR3 has 15 residues. CDR1 SGDLS and CDR2 YYNGEE come from the germline V gene. Trimming cost V 2 bases and J 5 bases; bases outside gene matches: 6. The CDR3 protein is CASSVGTGQGDTQYF. CDR3 bases: TGTGCCAGCAGCGTCGGGACAGGGCAGGGAGATACGCAGTATTTT.

Here the CDR3 reads CSAMPSEEQYF. The DNA for the CDR3 is TGCAGTGCTATGCCCTCGGAGGAGCAGTACTTC. The chain uses TRBV20-1 and TRBJ2-7; D call uncertain. The V end was cut by 4 bases, the J end by 7 bases, with 11 bases between. The CDR3 is 11 amino acids. The germline V gene has CDR1 DFQATT and CDR2 SNEGSKA (reference sequence).

This chain links TRBV23-1 with TRBJ2-7, with 7 nucleotides matching TRBD1. TRBV23-1 has ORF status, its function being uncertain. The CDR3 extends over 16 amino acids. V lost 0 bases, J lost 2 bases, and 7 bases stayed unmatched. DNA of the CDR3: TGCGCCAGCAGTCAATCAACAGGGGATCGCCCCTACGAGCAGTACGTC. It is translated as CASSQSTGDRPYEQYV.